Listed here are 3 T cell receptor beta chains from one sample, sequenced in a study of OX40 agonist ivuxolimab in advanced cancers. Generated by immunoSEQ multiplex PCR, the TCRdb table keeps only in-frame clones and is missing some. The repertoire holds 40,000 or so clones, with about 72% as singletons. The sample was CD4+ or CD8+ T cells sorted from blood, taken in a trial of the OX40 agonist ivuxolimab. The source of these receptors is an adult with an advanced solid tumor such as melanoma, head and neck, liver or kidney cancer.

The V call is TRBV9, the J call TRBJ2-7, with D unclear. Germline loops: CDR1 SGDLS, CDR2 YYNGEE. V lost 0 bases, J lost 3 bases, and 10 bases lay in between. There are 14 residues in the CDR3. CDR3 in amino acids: CASSVDWGNYEQYF. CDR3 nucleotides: TGTGCCAGCAGCGTAGATTGGGGAAACTACGAGCAGTACTTC.

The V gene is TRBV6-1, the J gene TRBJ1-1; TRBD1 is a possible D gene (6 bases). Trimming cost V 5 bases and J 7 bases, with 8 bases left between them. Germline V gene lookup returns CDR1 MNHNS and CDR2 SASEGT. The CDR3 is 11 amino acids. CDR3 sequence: CASSQGLEAFF. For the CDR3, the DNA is TGTGCCAGCAGTCAGGGGCTTGAAGCTTTCTTT.

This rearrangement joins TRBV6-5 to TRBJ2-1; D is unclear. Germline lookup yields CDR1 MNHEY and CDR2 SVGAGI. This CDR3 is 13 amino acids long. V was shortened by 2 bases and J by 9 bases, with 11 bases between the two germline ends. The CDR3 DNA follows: TGTGCCAGCAGTTACATCCCTACGGGTGAGCAGTTCTTC. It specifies CASSYIPTGEQFF.